This T cell receptor beta chain was documented in a study of radiation and T cells in renal cell carcinoma. The CDR3 is 14 amino acids. V lost 0 bases, J lost 6 bases, and 8 bases lay in between. Germline CDR1 reads SGHTA; CDR2 reads FQGTGA. Repertoires were generated with immunoSEQ multiplex PCR, while TCRdb's copy carries only in-frame clones and drops some. The sample shows roughly 130,000 clones, 70% to 90% of them seen only once. Time point reported: blood 2 weeks post-SBRT. Treatment of the sample: 15 Gy SBRT to primary tumor, nephrectomy 4 weeks later. V usage is TRBV7-3 and J usage is TRBJ2-2; D tentatively reads TRBD1 or TRBD2 (5 bases each). This sequence originates from a woman between 55 and 75 years old with renal cell carcinoma. The material was blood, obtained from a patient whose treatment included radiotherapy and nephrectomy. This CDR3 is CASSLTWGSGELFF. CDR3 DNA sequence: TGTGCCAGCAGCTTAACTTGGGGGTCCGGGGAGCTGTTTTTT.